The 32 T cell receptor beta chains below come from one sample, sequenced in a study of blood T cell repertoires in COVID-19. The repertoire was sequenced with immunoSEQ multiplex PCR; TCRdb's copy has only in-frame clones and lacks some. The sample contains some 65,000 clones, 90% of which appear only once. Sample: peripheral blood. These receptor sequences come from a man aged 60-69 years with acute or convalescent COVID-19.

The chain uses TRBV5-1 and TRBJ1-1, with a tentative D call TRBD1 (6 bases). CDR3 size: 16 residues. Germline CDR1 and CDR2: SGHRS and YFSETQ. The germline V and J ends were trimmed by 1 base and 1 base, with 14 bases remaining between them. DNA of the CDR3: TGCGCCAGCAGCTTGAGGCAGGGGCTGGGGAACACTGAAGCTTTCTTT. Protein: CASSLRQGLGNTEAFF.

This CDR3 is CASSLWAGGSYEQYF. The CDR3 coding sequence is TGCGCCAGCAGCTTGTGGGCAGGAGGCTCCTACGAGCAGTACTTC. V gene TRBV5-1 combines with J gene TRBJ2-7, with D tentatively TRBD2 (5 bases). The CDR3 runs to 15 residues. Germline V gene lookup returns CDR1 SGHRS and CDR2 YFSETQ. Deletions cut 1 base from V and 0 bases from J, with 11 bases between.

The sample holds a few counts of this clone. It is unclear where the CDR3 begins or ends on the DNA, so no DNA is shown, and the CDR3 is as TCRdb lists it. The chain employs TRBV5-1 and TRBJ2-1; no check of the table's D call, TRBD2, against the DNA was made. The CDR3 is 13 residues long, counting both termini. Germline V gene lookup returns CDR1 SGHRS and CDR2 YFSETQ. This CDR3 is CAYACRGGNEQFF.

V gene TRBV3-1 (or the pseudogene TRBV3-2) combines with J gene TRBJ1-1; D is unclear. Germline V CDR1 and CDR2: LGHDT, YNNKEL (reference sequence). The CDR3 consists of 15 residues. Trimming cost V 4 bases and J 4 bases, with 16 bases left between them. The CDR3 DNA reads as TGTGCCAGCAGCCTTTACGGGGTTGAGGGCACTGAAGCTTTCTTT. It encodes CASSLYGVEGTEAFF.

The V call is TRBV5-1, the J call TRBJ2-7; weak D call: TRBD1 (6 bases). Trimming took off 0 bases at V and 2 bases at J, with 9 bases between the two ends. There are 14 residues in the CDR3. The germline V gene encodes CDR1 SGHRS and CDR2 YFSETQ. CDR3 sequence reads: CASSLVTGPYEQYF. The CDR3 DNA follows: TGCGCCAGCAGCTTGGTAACAGGGCCCTACGAGCAGTACTTC.

This chain's CDR3 is CASSLVVHSLNTEAFF. CDR3 bases: TGCGCCAGCAGCTTGGTGGTTCACAGCTTGAACACTGAAGCTTTCTTT. The chain uses TRBV5-1 and TRBJ1-1; D unclear. This CDR3 spans 16 amino acids. Germline-derived CDR1 and CDR2 are SGHRS and YFSETQ. Trimming took off 0 bases at V and 0 bases at J, with 12 bases between the two ends.

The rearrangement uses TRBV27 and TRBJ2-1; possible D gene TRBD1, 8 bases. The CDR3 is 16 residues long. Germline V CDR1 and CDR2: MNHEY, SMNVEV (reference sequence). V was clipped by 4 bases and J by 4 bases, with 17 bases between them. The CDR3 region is CASSYSTGGGYNEQFF. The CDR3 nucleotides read TGTGCCAGCAGTTACTCCACAGGGGGGGGTTACAATGAGCAGTTCTTC.

This CDR3 reads CASSMTVNTEAFF. CDR3 bases: TGTGCCAGTAGTATGACAGTTAACACTGAAGCTTTCTTT. This chain uses TRBV19 with TRBJ1-1; weak D call: TRBD1 (5 bases). From germline, CDR1 is LNHDA and CDR2 SQIVND (reference sequence). This CDR3 contains 13 residues. Trimming took 3 bases from V and 2 from J, leaving 7 bases between them.

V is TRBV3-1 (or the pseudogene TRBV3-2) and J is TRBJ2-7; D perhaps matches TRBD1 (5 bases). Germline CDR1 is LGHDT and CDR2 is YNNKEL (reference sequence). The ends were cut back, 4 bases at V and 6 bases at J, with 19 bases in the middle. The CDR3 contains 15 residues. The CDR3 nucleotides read TGTGCCAGCAGCCGGCAACTGGGGCGGATGAGCGAGCAGTACTTC. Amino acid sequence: CASSRQLGRMSEQYF.

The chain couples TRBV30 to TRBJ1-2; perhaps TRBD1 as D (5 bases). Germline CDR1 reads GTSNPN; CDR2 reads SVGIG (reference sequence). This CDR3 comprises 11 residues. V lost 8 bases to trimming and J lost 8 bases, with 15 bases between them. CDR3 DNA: TGTGCCCTGGGGGGGTTCTCCGGCTACACCTTC. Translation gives CALGGFSGYTF.

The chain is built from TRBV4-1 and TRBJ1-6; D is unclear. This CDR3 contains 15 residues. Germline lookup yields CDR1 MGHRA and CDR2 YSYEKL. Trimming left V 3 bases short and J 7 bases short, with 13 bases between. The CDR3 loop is CASSQWERFNSPLHF. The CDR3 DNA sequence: TGCGCCAGCAGCCAGTGGGAGCGCTTCAATTCACCCCTCCACTTT.

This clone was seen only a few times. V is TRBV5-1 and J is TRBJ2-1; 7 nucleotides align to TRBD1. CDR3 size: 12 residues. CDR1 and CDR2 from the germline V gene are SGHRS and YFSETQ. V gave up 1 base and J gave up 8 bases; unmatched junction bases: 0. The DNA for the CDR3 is TGCGCCAGCAGCTTGCAGGGGGATGAGCAGTTCTTC. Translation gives CASSLQGDEQFF.

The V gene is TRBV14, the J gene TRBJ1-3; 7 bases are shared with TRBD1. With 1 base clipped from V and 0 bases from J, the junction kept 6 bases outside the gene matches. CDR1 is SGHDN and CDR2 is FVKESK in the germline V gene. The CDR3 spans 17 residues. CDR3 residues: CASSQVYGDSSGNTIYF. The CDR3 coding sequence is TGTGCCAGCAGCCAAGTTTACGGGGACAGCTCTGGAAACACCATATATTTT.

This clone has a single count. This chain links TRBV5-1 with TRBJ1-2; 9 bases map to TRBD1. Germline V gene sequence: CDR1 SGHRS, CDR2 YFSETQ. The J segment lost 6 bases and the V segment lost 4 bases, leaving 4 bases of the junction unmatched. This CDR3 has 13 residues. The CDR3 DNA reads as TGCGCCAGCAGCGGCGACAGGGGGGATGGCTACACCTTC. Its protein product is CASSGDRGDGYTF.

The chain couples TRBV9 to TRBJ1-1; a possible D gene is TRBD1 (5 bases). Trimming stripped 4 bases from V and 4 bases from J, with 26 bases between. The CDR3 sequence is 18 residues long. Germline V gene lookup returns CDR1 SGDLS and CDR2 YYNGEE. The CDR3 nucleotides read TGTGCCAGCAGCCAAGTTGCCTCGGAGGGGACCTTGGGCACTGAAGCTTTCTTT. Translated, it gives CASSQVASEGTLGTEAFF.

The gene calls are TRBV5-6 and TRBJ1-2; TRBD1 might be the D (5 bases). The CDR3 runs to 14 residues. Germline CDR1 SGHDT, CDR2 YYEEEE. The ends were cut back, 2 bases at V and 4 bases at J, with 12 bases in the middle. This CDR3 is CASSFDQGGYGYTF. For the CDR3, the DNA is TGTGCCAGCAGCTTTGATCAGGGAGGCTATGGCTACACCTTC.

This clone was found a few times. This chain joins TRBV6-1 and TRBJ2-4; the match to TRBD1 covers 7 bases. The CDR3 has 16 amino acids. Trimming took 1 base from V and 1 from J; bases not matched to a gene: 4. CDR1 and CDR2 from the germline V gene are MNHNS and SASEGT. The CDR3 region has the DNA TGTGCCAGCAGTGAAGGGGCAGGGGGTGCCAAAAACATTCAGTACTTC. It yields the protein CASSEGAGGAKNIQYF.

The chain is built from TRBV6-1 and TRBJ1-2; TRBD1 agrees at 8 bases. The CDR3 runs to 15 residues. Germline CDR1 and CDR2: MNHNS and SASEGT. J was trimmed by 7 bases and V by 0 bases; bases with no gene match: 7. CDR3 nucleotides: TGTGCCAGCAGTGAAGCACAGGGGGGGTTGGGTGGCTACACCTTC. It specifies CASSEAQGGLGGYTF.

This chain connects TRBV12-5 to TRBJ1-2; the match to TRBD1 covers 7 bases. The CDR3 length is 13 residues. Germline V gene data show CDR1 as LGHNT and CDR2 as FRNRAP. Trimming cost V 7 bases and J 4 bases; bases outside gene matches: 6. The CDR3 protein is CASAPGQFYGYTF. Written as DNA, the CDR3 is TGTGCTAGTGCCCCGGGACAGTTCTATGGCTACACCTTC.

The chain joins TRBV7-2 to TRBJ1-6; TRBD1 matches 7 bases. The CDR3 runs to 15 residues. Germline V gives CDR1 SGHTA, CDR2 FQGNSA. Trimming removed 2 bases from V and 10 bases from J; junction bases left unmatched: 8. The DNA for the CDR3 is TGTGCCAGCAGCTTATCGGCGGTACAGGGGTCACCCCTCCACTTT. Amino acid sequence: CASSLSAVQGSPLHF.

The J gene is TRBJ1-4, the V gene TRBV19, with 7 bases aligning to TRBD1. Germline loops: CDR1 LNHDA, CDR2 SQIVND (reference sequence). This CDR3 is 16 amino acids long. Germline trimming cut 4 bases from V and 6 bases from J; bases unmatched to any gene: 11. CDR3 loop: CASSTGTAVGDEKLFF. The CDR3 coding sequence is TGTGCCAGTAGTACCGGGACAGCGGTGGGGGATGAAAAACTGTTTTTT.

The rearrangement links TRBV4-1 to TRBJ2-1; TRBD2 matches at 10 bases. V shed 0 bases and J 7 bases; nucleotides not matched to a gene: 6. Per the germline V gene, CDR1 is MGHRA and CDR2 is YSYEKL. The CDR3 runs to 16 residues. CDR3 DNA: TGCGCCAGCAGCCAAGAGGTCCAGCGGGGGGGTAATGAGCAGTTCTTC. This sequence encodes CASSQEVQRGGNEQFF.

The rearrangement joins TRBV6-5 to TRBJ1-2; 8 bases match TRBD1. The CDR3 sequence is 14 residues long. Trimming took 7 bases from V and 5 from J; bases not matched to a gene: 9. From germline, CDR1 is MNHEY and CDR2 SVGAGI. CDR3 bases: TGTGCCAGCACTTCAGGGGGCGTGAGGTATGGCTACACCTTC. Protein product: CASTSGGVRYGYTF.

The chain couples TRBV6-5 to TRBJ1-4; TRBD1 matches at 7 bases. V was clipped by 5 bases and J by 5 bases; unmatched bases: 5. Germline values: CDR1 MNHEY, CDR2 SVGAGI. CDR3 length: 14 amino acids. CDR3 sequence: CASSLQGRNEKLFF. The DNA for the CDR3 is TGTGCCAGCAGTCTACAGGGGCGGAATGAAAAACTGTTTTTT.

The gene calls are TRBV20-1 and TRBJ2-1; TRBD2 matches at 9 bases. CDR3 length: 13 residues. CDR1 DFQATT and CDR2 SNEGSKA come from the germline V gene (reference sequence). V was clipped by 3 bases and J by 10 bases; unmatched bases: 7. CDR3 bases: TGCAGTGCTAGTGCGGGGGGGGTAAGGGAGCAGTTCTTC. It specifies CSASAGGVREQFF.

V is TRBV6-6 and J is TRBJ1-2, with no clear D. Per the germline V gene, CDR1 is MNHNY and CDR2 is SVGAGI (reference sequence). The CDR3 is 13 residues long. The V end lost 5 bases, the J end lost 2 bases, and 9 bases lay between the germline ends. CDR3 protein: CASSPGGNYGYTF. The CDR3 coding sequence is TGTGCCAGCAGTCCTGGAGGCAACTATGGCTACACCTTC.

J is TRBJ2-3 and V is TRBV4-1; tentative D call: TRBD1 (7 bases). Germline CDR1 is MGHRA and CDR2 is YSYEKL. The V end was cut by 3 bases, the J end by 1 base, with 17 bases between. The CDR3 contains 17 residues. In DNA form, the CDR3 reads TGCGCCAGCAGCCAGGATACAGACAGGGAGGGCACAGATACGCAGTATTTT. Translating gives CASSQDTDREGTDTQYF.

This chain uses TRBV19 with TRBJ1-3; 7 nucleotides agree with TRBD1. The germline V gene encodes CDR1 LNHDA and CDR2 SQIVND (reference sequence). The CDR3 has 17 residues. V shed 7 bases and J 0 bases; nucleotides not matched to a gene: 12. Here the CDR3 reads CASIKTGTESSGNTIYF. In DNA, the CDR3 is TGTGCCAGTATTAAAACCGGGACAGAGAGCTCTGGAAACACCATATATTTT.

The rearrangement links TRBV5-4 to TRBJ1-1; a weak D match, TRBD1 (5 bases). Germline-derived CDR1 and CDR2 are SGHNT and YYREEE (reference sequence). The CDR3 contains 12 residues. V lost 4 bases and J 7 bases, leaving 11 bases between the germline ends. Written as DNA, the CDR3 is TGTGCCAGCAGCCTCCCTGACAGTGAAGCTTTCTTT. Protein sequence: CASSLPDSEAFF.

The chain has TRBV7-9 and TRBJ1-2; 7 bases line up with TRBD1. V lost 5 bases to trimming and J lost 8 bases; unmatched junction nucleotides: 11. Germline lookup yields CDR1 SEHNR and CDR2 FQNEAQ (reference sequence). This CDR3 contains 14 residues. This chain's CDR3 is CASSAQQGHGGYTF. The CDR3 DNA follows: TGTGCCAGCAGCGCCCAACAGGGGCATGGCGGCTACACCTTC.

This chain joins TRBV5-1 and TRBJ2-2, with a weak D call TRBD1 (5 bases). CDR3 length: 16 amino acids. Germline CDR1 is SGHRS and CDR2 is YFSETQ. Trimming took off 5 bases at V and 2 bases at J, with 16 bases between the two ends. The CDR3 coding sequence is TGCGCCAGCAGTAATGTGAGGCAGGGTAACACCGGGGAGCTGTTTTTT. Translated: CASSNVRQGNTGELFF.

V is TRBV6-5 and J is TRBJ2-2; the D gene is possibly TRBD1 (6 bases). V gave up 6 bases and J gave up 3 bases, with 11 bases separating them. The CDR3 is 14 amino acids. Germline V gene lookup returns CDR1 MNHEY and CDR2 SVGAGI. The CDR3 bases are TGTGCCAGCAGAACAGGGCTATACACCGGGGAGCTGTTTTTT. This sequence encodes CASRTGLYTGELFF.